This TCR beta chain was documented in a study of T cells after posttransplantation cyclophosphamide. Trimming left V 2 bases short and J 6 bases short, with 13 bases between. Germline V gives CDR1 MNHNY, CDR2 SVGAGI (reference sequence). The CDR3 is made up of 14 amino acids. Treatment was busulfan-fludarabine conditioning, a marrow graft, and cyclophosphamide on days +3 and +4. Remarks on this clone: The antigen remains unidentified.

Study-wide results and caveats: Recipient CMV seropositivity and CMV reactivation strongly tracked TRB clonality. Donor-recipient repertoire similarity was low at 1-2 months, rising over year one.

Assay: immunoSEQ multiplex PCR; the TCRdb copy retains only in-frame clones and omits some. This table has 3,000 to 3,500 clones, roughly three quarters appearing once. The TCR comes from a male patient between 60 and 69 years old who received an allogeneic stem cell transplant from a related donor and was CMV-positive. The graft donor may have contributed some T cells. Sequences were derived from PBMCs, sampled 188 days after allogeneic stem cell transplant with posttransplant cyclophosphamide. This chain connects TRBV6-6 to TRBJ1-2; TRBD1 might be the D (5 bases). CDR3 loop: CASSYDGQANGYTF. The CDR3 DNA is TGTGCCAGCAGTTACGACGGACAAGCCAATGGCTACACCTTC.